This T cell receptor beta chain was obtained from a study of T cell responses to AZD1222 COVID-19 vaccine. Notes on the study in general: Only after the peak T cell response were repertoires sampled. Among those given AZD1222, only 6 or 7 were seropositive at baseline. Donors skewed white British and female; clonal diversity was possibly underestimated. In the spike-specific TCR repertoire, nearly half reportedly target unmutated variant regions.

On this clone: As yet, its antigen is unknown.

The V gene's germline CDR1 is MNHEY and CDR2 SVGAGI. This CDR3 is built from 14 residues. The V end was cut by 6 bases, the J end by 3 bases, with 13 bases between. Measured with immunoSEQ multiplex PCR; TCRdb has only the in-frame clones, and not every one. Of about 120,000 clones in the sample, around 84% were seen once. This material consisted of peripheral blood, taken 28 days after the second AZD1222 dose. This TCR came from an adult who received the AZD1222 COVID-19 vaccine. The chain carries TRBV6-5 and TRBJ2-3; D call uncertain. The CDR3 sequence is CASSPGLGTDTQYF. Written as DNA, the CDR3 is TGTGCCAGCAGCCCCGGGTTGGGAACAGATACGCAGTATTTT.